The 3 T cell receptor beta chains reported below all come from one sample, sequenced in a study of cytomegalovirus exposure and HLA in healthy donors. Both 60 Vbeta primers and 13 Jbeta primers went into the PCR. TCRdb keeps only in-frame clones here, not all; method: immunoSEQ multiplex PCR. The sample has approximately 140,000 clones, approximately 84% seen once. Sample: PBMCs. The source is a woman between 18 and 29 years old in good health and CMV-seronegative.

The chain combines TRBV19 with TRBJ1-5; 8 bases map to TRBD1. The V gene's germline CDR1 is LNHDA and CDR2 SQIVND (reference sequence). This CDR3 region has 14 residues. The V segment lost 6 bases and the J segment 9 bases; nucleotides outside the gene matches: 10. CDR3 nucleotide sequence: TGTGCCAGTAGGACGACAGGGGAGCCTCGGCCCCAGCATTTT. Its translation is CASRTTGEPRPQHF.

The V call is TRBV19, the J call TRBJ2-1; D not resolved. This CDR3 spans 12 amino acids. CDR1 LNHDA and CDR2 SQIVND come from the germline V gene (reference sequence). The germline V and J ends were trimmed by 3 bases and 9 bases, with 9 bases remaining between them. The CDR3 DNA is TGTGCCAGTAGTATGTTTTCTCGTGAGCAGTTCTTC. Amino acids: CASSMFSREQFF.

The V call is TRBV10-3, the J call TRBJ1-2, with 9 bases aligning to TRBD1. This CDR3 has 17 residues. CDR1 is ENHRY and CDR2 is SYGVKD in the germline V gene. V trimming: 8 bases; J trimming: 2 bases; junction bases outside the gene matches: 15. CDR3 in amino acids: CAIASWTGESSNYGYTF. The CDR3 DNA reads TGTGCCATCGCGAGTTGGACAGGGGAATCCTCAAACTATGGCTACACCTTC.